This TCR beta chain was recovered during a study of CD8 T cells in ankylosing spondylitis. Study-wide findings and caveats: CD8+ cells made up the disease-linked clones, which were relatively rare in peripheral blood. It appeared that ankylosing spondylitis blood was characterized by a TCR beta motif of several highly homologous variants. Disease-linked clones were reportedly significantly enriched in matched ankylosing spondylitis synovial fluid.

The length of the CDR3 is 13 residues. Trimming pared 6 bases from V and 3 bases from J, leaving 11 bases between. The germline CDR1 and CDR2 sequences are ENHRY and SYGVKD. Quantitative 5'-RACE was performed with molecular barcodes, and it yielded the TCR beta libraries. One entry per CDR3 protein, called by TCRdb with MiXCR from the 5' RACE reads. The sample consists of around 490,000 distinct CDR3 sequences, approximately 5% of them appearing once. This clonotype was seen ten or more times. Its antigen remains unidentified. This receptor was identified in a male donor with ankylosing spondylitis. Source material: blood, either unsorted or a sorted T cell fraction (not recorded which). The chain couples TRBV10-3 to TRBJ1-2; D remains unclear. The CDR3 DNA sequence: TGTGCCATCAGCGGGAGTGGTGACTATGGCTACACCTTC. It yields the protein CAISGSGDYGYTF.